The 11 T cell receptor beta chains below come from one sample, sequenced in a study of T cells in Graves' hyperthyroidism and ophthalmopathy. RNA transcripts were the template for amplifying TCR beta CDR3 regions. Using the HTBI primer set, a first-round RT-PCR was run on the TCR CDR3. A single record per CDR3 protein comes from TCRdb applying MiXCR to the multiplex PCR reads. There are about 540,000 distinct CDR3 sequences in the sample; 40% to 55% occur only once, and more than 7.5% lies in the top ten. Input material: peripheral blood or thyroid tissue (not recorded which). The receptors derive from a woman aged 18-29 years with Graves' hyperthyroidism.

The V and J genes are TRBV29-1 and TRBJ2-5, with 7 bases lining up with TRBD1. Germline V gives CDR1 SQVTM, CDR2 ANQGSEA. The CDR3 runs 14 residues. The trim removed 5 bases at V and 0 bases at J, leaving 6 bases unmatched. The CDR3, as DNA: TGCAGCGTTAGGGCAGGGGGTAACCAAGAGACCCAGTACTTC. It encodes CSVRAGGNQETQYF.

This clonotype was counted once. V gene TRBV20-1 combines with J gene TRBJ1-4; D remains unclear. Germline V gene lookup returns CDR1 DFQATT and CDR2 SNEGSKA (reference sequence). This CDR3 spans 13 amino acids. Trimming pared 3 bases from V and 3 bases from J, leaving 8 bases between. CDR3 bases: TGCAGTGCTAGTGGCAGGCCTAATGAAAAACTGTTTTTT. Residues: CSASGRPNEKLFF.

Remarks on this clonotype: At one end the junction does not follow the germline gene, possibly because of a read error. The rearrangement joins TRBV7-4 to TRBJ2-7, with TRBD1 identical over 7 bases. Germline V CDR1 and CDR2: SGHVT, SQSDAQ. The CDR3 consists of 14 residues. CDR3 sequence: CASSLAQGVYEQYF. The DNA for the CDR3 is TGTGCCAGCAGTTTAGCGCAGGGGGTCTACGAGCAGTACTTC.

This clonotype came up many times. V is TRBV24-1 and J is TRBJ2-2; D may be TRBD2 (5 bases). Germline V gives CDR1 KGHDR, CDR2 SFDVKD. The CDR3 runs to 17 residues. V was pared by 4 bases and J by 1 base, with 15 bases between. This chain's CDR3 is CATSDPGMSENTGELFF. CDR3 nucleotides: TGTGCCACCAGTGACCCCGGGATGAGCGAGAACACCGGGGAGCTGTTTTTT.

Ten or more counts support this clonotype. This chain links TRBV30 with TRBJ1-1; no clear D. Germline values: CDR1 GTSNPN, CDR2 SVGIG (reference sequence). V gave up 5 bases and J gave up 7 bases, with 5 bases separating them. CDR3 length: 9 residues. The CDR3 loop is CAWGVEAFF. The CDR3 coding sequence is TGTGCCTGGGGGGTTGAAGCTTTCTTT.

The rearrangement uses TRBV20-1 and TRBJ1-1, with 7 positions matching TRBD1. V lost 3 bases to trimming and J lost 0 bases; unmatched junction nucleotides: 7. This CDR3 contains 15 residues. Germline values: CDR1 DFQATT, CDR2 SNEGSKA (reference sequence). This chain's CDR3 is CSASDPGQMNTEAFF. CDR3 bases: TGCAGTGCTAGTGACCCGGGACAGATGAACACTGAAGCTTTCTTT.

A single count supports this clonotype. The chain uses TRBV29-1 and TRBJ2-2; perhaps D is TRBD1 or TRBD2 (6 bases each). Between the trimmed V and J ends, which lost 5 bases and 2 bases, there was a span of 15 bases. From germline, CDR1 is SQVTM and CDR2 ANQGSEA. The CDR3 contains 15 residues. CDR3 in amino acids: CSVRAGDSNTGELFF. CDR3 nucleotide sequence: TGCAGCGTTAGGGCAGGGGACTCCAACACCGGGGAGCTGTTTTTT.

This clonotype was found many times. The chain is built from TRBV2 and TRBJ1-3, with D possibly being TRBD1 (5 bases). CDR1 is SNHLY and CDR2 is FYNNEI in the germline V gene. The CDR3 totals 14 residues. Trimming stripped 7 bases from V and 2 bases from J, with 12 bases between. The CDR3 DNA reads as TGTGCCAGCAATCCGACAGCACCTGGAAACACCATATATTTT. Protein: CASNPTAPGNTIYF. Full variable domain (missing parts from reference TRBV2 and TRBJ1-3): EPEVTQTPSHQVTQMGQEVILRCVPISNHLYFYWYRQILGQKVEFLVSFYNNEISEKSEIFDDQFSVERPDGSNFTLKIRSTKLEDSAMYFCASNPTAPGNTIYFGEGSWLTVV.

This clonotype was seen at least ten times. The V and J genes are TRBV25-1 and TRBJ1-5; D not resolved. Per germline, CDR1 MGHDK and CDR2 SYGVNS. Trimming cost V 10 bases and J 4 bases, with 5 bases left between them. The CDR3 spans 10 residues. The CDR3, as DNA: TGTGCCACCGCAAATCAGCCCCAGCATTTT. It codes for CATANQPQHF.

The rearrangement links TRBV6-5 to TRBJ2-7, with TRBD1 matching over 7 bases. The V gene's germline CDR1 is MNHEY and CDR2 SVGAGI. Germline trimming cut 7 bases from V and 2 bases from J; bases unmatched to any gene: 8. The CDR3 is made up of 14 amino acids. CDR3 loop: CASNPRQGPYEQYF. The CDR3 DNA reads TGTGCCAGCAACCCCAGACAGGGACCCTACGAGCAGTACTTC.

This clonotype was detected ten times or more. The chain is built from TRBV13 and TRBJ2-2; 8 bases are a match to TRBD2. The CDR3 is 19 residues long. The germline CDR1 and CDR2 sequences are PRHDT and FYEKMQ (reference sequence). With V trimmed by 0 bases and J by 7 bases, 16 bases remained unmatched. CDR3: CASSLGVGRAVRHIGELFF. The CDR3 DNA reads TGTGCCAGCAGCTTAGGTGTCGGGAGGGCCGTCCGACACATCGGGGAGCTGTTTTTT.